This TCR beta chain was captured in a study of blood T cell repertoires in COVID-19. CDR1 is MNHEY and CDR2 is SMNVEV in the germline V gene (reference sequence). The CDR3 loop spans 15 amino acids. Trimming took off 7 bases at V and 1 base at J, with 16 bases between the two ends. Assay used: immunoSEQ multiplex PCR; TCRdb lists only in-frame clones, some missing. The sample consists of 190,000 or so clones, approximately 86% of them appearing once. The chain links TRBV27 to TRBJ1-1; D remains ambiguous. This clonotype was obtained from a man aged 40-55 years with active or convalescent COVID-19. Sequences were obtained from peripheral blood. CDR3 residues: CASMGLGAGNTEAFF. CDR3 nucleotides: TGTGCCAGCATGGGCTTAGGAGCGGGGAACACTGAAGCTTTCTTT.